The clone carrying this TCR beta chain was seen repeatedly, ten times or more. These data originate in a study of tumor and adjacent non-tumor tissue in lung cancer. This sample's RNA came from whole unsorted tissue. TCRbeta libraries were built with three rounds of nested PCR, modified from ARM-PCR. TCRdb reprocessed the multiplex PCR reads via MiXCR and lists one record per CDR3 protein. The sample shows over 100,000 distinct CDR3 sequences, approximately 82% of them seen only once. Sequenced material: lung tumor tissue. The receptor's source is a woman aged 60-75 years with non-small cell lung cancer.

CDR3 DNA: TGTGCCAGCAGCTCCGATCCGGGCCGCGTAACTGAAGCTTTCTTT. Amino acids: CASSSDPGRVTEAFF. The chain is built from TRBV11-1 and TRBJ1-1; no definite D call. The CDR3 extends over 15 amino acids. Germline V gene data show CDR1 as SGHAT and CDR2 as FQDESV (reference sequence). Trimming took off 4 bases at V and 5 bases at J, with 17 bases between the two ends.